This TCR beta chain was captured in a study of T cell responses to AZD1222 COVID-19 vaccine. Sequenced by immunoSEQ multiplex PCR; TCRdb stores in-frame clones only, minus some. The sample holds about 100,000 clones, about 89% seen once. The CDR3 is 13 amino acids. The germline gives CDR1 LGHNA, CDR2 YNFKEQ. Trimming took 0 bases from V and 14 from J, leaving 16 bases between them. This clone showed up just once. Sequenced material: peripheral blood, taken on day 0 of MenACWY control vaccination. The gene calls are TRBV4-2 and TRBJ1-1; TRBD1 might be the D (5 bases). The origin of this receptor is an adult in good health. CDR3 residues: CASSQEWDRGVFF. CDR3 nucleotides: TGTGCCAGCAGCCAAGAATGGGATCGGGGGGTCTTCTTT.